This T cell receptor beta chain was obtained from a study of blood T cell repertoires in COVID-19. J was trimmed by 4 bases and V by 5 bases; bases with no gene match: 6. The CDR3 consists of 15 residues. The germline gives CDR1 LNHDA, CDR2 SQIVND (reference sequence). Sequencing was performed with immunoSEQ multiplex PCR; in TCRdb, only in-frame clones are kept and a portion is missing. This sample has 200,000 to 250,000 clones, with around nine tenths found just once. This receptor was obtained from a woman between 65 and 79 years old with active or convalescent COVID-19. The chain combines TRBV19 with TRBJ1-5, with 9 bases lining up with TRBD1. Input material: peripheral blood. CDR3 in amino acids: CASSLRQGDNQPQHF. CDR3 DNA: TGTGCCAGTAGTTTGAGACAGGGGGATAATCAGCCCCAGCATTTT.